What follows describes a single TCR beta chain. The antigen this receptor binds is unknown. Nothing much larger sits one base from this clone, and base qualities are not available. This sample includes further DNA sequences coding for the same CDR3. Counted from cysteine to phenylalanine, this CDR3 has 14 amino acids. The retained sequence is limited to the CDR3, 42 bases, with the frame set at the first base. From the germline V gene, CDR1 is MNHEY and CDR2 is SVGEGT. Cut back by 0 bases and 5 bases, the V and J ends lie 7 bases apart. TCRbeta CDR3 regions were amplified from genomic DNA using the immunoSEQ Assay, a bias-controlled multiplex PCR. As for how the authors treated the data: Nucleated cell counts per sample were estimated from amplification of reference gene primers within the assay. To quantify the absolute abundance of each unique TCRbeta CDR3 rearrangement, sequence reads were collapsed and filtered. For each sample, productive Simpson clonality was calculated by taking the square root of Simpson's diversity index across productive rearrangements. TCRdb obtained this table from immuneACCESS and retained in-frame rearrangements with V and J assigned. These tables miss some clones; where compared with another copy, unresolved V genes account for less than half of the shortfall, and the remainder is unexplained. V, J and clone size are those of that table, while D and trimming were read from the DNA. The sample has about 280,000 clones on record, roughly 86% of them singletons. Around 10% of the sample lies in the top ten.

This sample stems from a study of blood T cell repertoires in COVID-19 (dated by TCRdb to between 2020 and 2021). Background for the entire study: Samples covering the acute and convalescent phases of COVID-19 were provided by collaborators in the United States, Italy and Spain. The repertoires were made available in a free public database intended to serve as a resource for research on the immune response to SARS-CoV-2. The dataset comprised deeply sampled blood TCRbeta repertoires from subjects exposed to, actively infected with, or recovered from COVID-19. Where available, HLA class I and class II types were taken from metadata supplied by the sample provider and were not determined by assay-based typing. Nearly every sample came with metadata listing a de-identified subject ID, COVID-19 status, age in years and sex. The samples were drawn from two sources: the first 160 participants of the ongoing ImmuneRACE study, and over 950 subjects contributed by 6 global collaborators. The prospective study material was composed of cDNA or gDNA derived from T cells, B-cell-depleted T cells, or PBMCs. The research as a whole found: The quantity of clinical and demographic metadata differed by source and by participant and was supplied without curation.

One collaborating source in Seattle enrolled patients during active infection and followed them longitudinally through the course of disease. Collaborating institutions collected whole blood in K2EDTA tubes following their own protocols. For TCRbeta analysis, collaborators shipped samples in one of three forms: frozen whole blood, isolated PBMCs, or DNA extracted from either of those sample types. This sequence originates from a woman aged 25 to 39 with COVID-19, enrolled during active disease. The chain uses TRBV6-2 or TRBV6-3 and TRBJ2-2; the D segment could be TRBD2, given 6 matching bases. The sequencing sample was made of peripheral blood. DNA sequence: TGTGCCAGCAGTTACTCCCTAGCGACCGGGGAGCTGTTTTTT. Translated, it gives CASSYSLATGELFF.